The 3 T cell receptor beta chains listed next were all sequenced from one sample in a study of T cells in Graves' hyperthyroidism and ophthalmopathy. Amplified TCR beta CDR3 regions came from RNA transcripts. RT-PCR in the first round (using the HTBI primer set) targeted the TCR CDR3. TCRdb analysed the multiplex PCR reads with MiXCR anew, one entry per CDR3 protein. In the table there are 550,000 to 600,000 distinct CDR3 sequences, approximately 15% of which are singletons. Sequenced: blood. These receptors were taken from a woman younger than 35 with Graves' ophthalmopathy.

This clonotype was observed a handful of times. This chain joins TRBV5-4 and TRBJ2-1, with D hard to call. The CDR3 covers 14 residues. Germline-derived CDR1 and CDR2 are SGHNT and YYREEE (reference sequence). V shed 4 bases and J shed 7 bases, with 15 bases lying between them. This CDR3 reads CASSPPSLGNEQFF. CDR3 coding DNA: TGTGCCAGCAGCCCCCCCAGCCTCGGAAATGAGCAGTTCTTC.

Ten or more counts support this clonotype. This chain links TRBV20-1 with TRBJ1-2; D is ambiguous. With 6 bases removed from V and 5 bases from J, the gap between germline ends came to 16 bases. From germline, CDR1 is DFQATT and CDR2 SNEGSKA (reference sequence). The CDR3 runs to 13 residues. This CDR3 reads CSARTSLRYGYTF. CDR3 DNA sequence: TGCAGTGCGCGGACTTCCCTCCGTTATGGCTACACCTTC.

The chain has TRBV20-1 and TRBJ1-5; 8 nucleotides align to TRBD1. CDR1 is DFQATT and CDR2 is SNEGSKA in the germline V gene (reference sequence). The CDR3 loop spans 14 amino acids. V shed 7 bases, J shed 6 bases, and the junction held 11 bases outside the gene matches. The CDR3 DNA reads TGCAGTGGAACCGACAGGGGCATGCGTCAGCCCCAGCATTTT. It encodes CSGTDRGMRQPQHF.